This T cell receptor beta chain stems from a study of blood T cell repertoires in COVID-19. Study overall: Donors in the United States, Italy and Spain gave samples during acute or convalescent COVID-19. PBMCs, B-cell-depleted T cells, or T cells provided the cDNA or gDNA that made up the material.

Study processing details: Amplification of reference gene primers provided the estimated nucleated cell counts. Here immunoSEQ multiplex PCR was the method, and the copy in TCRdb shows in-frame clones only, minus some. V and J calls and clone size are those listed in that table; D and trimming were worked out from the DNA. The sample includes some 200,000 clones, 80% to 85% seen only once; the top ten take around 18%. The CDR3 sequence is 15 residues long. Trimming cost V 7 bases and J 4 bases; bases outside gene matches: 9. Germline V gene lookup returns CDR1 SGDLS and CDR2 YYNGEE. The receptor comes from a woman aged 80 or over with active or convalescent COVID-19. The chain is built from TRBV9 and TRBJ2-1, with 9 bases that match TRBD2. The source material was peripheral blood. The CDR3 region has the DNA TGTGCCAGCGCCCCGACTAGCGGAATTTACAATGAGCAGTTCTTC. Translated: CASAPTSGIYNEQFF.